The 26 T cell receptor beta chains below were found in one sample sequenced in a study of CD4 T cells in relation to SARS-CoV-2 and coronaviruses (dated by TCRdb to the early 2020s). CD4+ T cells from unexposed donors were collected before the COVID-19 pandemic (2011-2018). Library generation was performed with the immunoSEQ multiplex PCR assay. Entries here come from immuneACCESS through TCRdb and include only in-frame sequences with V and J called. Some clones fail to appear in such tables; in the studies checked, an unresolved V gene covers under half of the shortfall, and the cause of the remainder is unknown. This sample is represented by 60,000 to 75,000 clones; 85% to 95% of them were singletons. The ten largest clones capture around 0.21% of the sample. Sequenced input: naive CD4+ T cells from PBMCs. This sample's cell subset or site label indicates: naive CD4+ T cells isolated by negative enrichment. Receptors originate from a human donor in good health.

This sequence joins TRBV11-2 and TRBJ2-3; 8 bases are shared with TRBD2. From germline, CDR1 is SGHAT and CDR2 FQNNGV. V gave up 5 bases and J gave up 0 bases; unmatched junction bases: 4. The CDR3 runs to 15 residues. The CDR3 nucleotides are TGTGCCAGCAGCGCGCGGGGGGCCAGCACAGATACGCAGTATTTT. Amino acids: CASSARGASTDTQYF.

The rearrangement links TRBV6-5 to TRBJ2-1; 8 bases fit TRBD2. Germline V gene lookup returns CDR1 MNHEY and CDR2 SVGAGI. V lost 8 bases, J lost 9 bases, and 9 bases stayed unmatched. The CDR3 consists of 13 residues. For the CDR3, the DNA is TGTGCCAGCTGGCGAGCGGGAGTCGTTGAGCAGTTCTTC. Protein sequence: CASWRAGVVEQFF.

There are a few counts of this clone. The germline gene is not matched at one end of the junction; a read error may be the cause. CDR3 sequence (DNA): TGTGCTAGCAGCTTGGGGGTAGTCACCGGGGAGCTGTTTTTT. Translated, it gives CASSLGVVTGELFF. V usage is TRBV7-7 and J usage is TRBJ2-2, with D perhaps TRBD1 or TRBD2 (5 bases each). Germline V lookup: CDR1 SSHAT, CDR2 FNYEAQ (reference sequence). The CDR3 runs 14 residues.

The chain employs TRBV5-1 and TRBJ2-7, with 7 bases that match TRBD1. Germline CDR1 and CDR2: SGHRS and YFSETQ. Unmatched junction bases numbered 12, after V lost 4 bases and J lost 2 bases. The CDR3 runs 16 residues. For the CDR3, the DNA is TGCGCCAGCAGCAAAGAACCGGGACAGTTGACCTACGAGCAGTACTTC. It is translated as CASSKEPGQLTYEQYF.

The V and J genes are TRBV7-3 and TRBJ2-1, with TRBD2 identical over 8 bases. Trimming took 4 bases from V and 6 from J; bases not matched to a gene: 2. Germline V CDR1 and CDR2: SGHTA, FQGTGA. The CDR3 covers 13 residues. The CDR3 spells CASSSGLANEQFF. CDR3 DNA: TGTGCCAGCAGCTCCGGACTAGCCAATGAGCAGTTCTTC. Full variable domain (outside the CDR3, taken from reference TRBV7-3 and TRBJ2-1): GAGVSQTPSNKVTEKGKYVELRCDPISGHTALYWYRQSLGQGPEFLIYFQGTGAADDSGLPNDRFFAVRPEGSVSTLKIQRTERGDSAVYLCASSSGLANEQFFGPGTRLTVL.

The chain couples TRBV9 to TRBJ1-2, with no clear D. Trimming stripped 4 bases from V and 0 bases from J, with 4 bases between. Germline-derived CDR1 and CDR2 are SGDLS and YYNGEE. The CDR3 contains 12 residues. CDR3 in DNA: TGTGCCAGCAGCTTAGCTAACTATGGCTACACCTTC. This codes for CASSLANYGYTF.

This clone was counted a single time. The chain couples TRBV19 to TRBJ2-7, with 8 bases lining up with TRBD1. The CDR3 sequence is 14 residues long. Trimming cost V 9 bases and J 0 bases; bases outside gene matches: 7. Germline-derived CDR1 and CDR2 are LNHDA and SQIVND (reference sequence). CDR3 loop: CARTRGRSSYEQYF. In nucleotides, the CDR3 is TGTGCCAGGACCAGGGGGCGTAGCTCCTACGAGCAGTACTTC.

The chain carries TRBV6-1 and TRBJ1-6; 7 nucleotides line up with TRBD1. Germline V gene lookup returns CDR1 MNHNS and CDR2 SASEGT. This CDR3 region has 16 residues. V was pared by 0 bases and J by 5 bases, with 4 bases of the junction left unmatched. CDR3 sequence: CASSEAPRGNNSPLHF. The CDR3, as DNA: TGTGCCAGCAGTGAAGCTCCCAGGGGGAATAATTCACCCCTCCACTTT.

J is TRBJ2-2 and V is TRBV7-3; 7 bases align to TRBD1. Germline assignment: CDR1 SGHTA and CDR2 FQGTGA. This CDR3 spans 14 amino acids. The ends lost 5 bases at V and 5 bases at J; junction bases unmatched: 5. The CDR3 is CASSGDRATGELFF. In DNA form, the CDR3 reads TGTGCCAGCAGCGGGGACAGAGCGACCGGGGAGCTGTTTTTT.

This sequence joins TRBV20-1 and TRBJ1-2, with D hard to call. This CDR3 is built from 12 residues. The V gene lost 3 bases and the J gene lost 8 bases, with 13 bases spanning the gap. In germline, CDR1 is DFQATT, CDR2 SNEGSKA (reference sequence). CDR3 sequence: CSASEGHVGYTF. CDR3 bases: TGCAGTGCTAGTGAGGGCCATGTCGGCTACACCTTC.

DNA for the CDR3: TGTGCCACCACTCAGCCCGGGAAAAATGAAAAACTGTTTTTT. This encodes CATTQPGKNEKLFF. The chain links TRBV19 to TRBJ1-4; D ambiguous. Trimming removed 10 bases from V and 5 bases from J, with 17 bases in between. Germline V gene lookup returns CDR1 LNHDA and CDR2 SQIVND (reference sequence). This CDR3 is 14 amino acids long.

The rearrangement joins TRBV24-1 to TRBJ1-2, with D possibly matching TRBD1 (6 bases). This CDR3 comprises 15 residues. Germline values: CDR1 KGHDR, CDR2 SFDVKD. V was cut by 3 bases and J by 0 bases, with 10 bases left in between. The CDR3 DNA sequence: TGTGCCACCAGTGATCCACAGGGACCTAACTATGGCTACACCTTC. Translated: CATSDPQGPNYGYTF.

The chain is built from TRBV27 and TRBJ2-7; 9 nucleotides match TRBD1. The germline CDR1 and CDR2 sequences are MNHEY and SMNVEV (reference sequence). The CDR3 is made up of 15 amino acids. The junction had 10 bases not matched to a gene; V was cut back by 7 bases and J by 3 bases. The CDR3 sequence: CASNQAGTGYYEQYF. In nucleotides, the CDR3 is TGTGCCAGCAATCAGGCGGGGACAGGGTACTACGAGCAGTACTTC.

The genes are TRBV7-8 and TRBJ2-2, with a tentative D call TRBD1 (6 bases). The CDR3 runs 14 residues. Germline values: CDR1 SGHVS, CDR2 FQNEAQ. With 5 bases removed from V and 2 bases from J, the gap between germline ends came to 9 bases. CDR3 bases: TGTGCCAGCAGCCCGGGACAAAACACCGGGGAGCTGTTTTTT. This codes for CASSPGQNTGELFF.

The V and J genes are TRBV19 and TRBJ2-5; 8 positions agree with TRBD1. The CDR3 loop spans 14 amino acids. With 5 bases clipped from V and 4 bases from J, the junction kept 6 bases outside the gene matches. Germline-derived CDR1 and CDR2 are LNHDA and SQIVND (reference sequence). The CDR3 is CASSGTGWGETQYF. CDR3 bases: TGTGCCAGTAGTGGGACAGGCTGGGGAGAGACCCAGTACTTC.

This rearrangement joins TRBV18 to TRBJ1-1; D not resolved. Germline CDR1 and CDR2: KGHSH and LQKENI. The V end lost 2 bases, the J end lost 0 bases, and 7 bases lay between the germline ends. CDR3 length: 14 residues. The CDR3 coding sequence is TGTGCCAGCTCACCAAGCCAGATGAACACTGAAGCTTTCTTT. Protein product: CASSPSQMNTEAFF.

This clone has a single count. This chain joins TRBV11-3 and TRBJ2-7; a weak D match, TRBD1 (6 bases). In germline, CDR1 is SGHNT, CDR2 YENEEA. CDR3 length: 16 amino acids. Trimming cost V 5 bases and J 3 bases, with 20 bases left between them. The CDR3 coding sequence is TGTGCCAGCAGCCGTGGGGCCTCGACAGGAATCTACGAGCAGTACTTC. Translating gives CASSRGASTGIYEQYF.

J is TRBJ2-1 and V is TRBV6-2 or TRBV6-3; perhaps TRBD1 as D (6 bases). From germline, CDR1 is MNHEY and CDR2 SVGEGT. V shed 5 bases and J shed 1 base, with 6 bases lying between them. CDR3 length: 13 residues. In DNA form, the CDR3 reads TGTGCCAGCAGTACAGGGTCCTACAATGAGCAGTTCTTC. Translated: CASSTGSYNEQFF.

A word on this clone: A junction end diverges from the germline sequence, so it may reflect a read error. The chain is built from TRBV5-1 and TRBJ1-1, with D possibly matching TRBD1 (6 bases). This CDR3 has 15 residues. CDR1 SGHRS and CDR2 YFSETQ come from the germline V gene. The CDR3 region is CASGLSPGADTEAFF. The DNA for the CDR3 is TGCGCCAGCGGCTTGTCTCCGGGGGCCGACACTGAAGCTTTCTTT.

The rearrangement joins TRBV5-4 to TRBJ1-4; TRBD1 is a possible D gene (5 bases). Germline-derived CDR1 and CDR2 are SGHNT and YYREEE (reference sequence). V shed 3 bases and J shed 2 bases, with 11 bases lying between them. The CDR3 covers 15 residues. The CDR3: CASSWTRTTNEKLFF. CDR3 bases: TGTGCCAGCAGCTGGACAAGAACTACTAATGAAAAACTGTTTTTT.

This sequence joins TRBV6-5 and TRBJ1-1, with D perhaps matching TRBD1 (5 bases). The ends were cut back, 7 bases at V and 0 bases at J, with 15 bases in the middle. This CDR3 contains 15 residues. Germline assignment: CDR1 MNHEY and CDR2 SVGAGI. This CDR3 is CASIPQGLMNTEAFF. CDR3 DNA sequence: TGTGCCAGCATCCCGCAGGGCCTCATGAACACTGAAGCTTTCTTT.

This sequence joins TRBV5-1 and TRBJ2-7; possibly TRBD2 for D (6 bases). V lost 3 bases to trimming and J lost 6 bases, with 19 bases between them. Germline-derived CDR1 and CDR2 are SGHRS and YFSETQ. CDR3 length: 15 residues. This CDR3 reads CASSSRTTGGIEQYF. The CDR3 DNA reads TGCGCCAGCAGCTCCCGGACGACTGGGGGGATCGAGCAGTACTTC.

The chain couples TRBV5-6 to TRBJ1-1, with TRBD1 as a possible D gene (5 bases). The CDR3 runs 13 residues. Trimming took 5 bases from V and 5 from J, leaving 13 bases between them. Germline-derived CDR1 and CDR2 are SGHDT and YYEEEE. In nucleotides, the CDR3 is TGTGCCAGCAGGTTGCGGGGGGGGACTGAAGCTTTCTTT. Protein product: CASRLRGGTEAFF.

The chain has TRBV6-6 and TRBJ2-7; D might be TRBD1 (5 bases). V lost 2 bases and J lost 1, with 9 bases in between. Looked up from germline, CDR1 is MNHNY and CDR2 is SVGAGI (reference sequence). There are 14 residues in the CDR3. As DNA, the CDR3 is TGTGCCAGCAGTTACACGTCAGGGTCCTACGAGCAGTACTTC. Its translation: CASSYTSGSYEQYF.

V usage is TRBV4-3 and J usage is TRBJ1-1; D is ambiguous. Germline loops: CDR1 LGHNA, CDR2 YSLEER. The CDR3 extends over 14 amino acids. Trimming left V 0 bases short and J 4 bases short, with 9 bases between. CDR3 sequence reads: CASSQDPRVTEAFF. Written as DNA, the CDR3 is TGCGCCAGCAGCCAAGATCCAAGGGTCACTGAAGCTTTCTTT.

This chain uses TRBV6-4 with TRBJ1-2; tentative D call: TRBD1 (5 bases). Trimming stripped 7 bases from V and 3 bases from J, with 18 bases between. The CDR3 sequence is 15 residues long. Germline-derived CDR1 and CDR2 are MRHNA and SNTAGT. CDR3 sequence (DNA): TGTGCCAGCACCGGGCCGCCGACAGACGACTATGGCTACACCTTC. This encodes CASTGPPTDDYGYTF.